This section outlines one T cell receptor beta chain sequence together with its context. The data are from a study of blood T cell repertoires in COVID-19. Turning to the study itself: T cells, B-cell-depleted T cells, or PBMCs supplied cDNA or gDNA.

V lost 2 bases to trimming and J lost 2 bases; unmatched junction nucleotides: 7. The germline gives CDR1 SNHLY, CDR2 FYNNEI. There are 16 residues in the CDR3. Seattle enrolled patients during active infection and tracked them longitudinally. Produced via immunoSEQ multiplex PCR; TCRdb's table is partial and in-frame only. The sample holds 300,000 to 450,000 clones, roughly 90% seen once. This TCR was sampled from a woman aged 25-40 years with COVID-19, enrolled during active disease. This chain joins TRBV2 and TRBJ2-3; TRBD2 matches 7 bases. The sequenced material came from peripheral blood. In nucleotides, the CDR3 is TGTGCCAGCAGTGAATGGGGCGGGGGATACACAGATACGCAGTATTTT. Translating it yields CASSEWGGGYTDTQYF.